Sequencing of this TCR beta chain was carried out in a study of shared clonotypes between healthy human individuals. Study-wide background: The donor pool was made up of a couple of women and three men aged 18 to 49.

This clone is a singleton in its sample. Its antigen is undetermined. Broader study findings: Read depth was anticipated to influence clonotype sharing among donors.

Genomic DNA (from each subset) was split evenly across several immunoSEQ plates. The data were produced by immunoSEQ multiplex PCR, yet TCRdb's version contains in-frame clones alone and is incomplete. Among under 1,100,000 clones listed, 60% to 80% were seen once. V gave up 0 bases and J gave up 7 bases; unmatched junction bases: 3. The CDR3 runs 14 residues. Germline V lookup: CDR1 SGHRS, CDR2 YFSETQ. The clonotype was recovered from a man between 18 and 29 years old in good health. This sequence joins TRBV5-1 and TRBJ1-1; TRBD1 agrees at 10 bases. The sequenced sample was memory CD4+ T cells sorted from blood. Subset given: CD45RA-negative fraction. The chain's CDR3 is CASSLEWTGGEAFF. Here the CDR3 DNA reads TGCGCCAGCAGCTTGGAGTGGACAGGGGGTGAAGCTTTCTTT.